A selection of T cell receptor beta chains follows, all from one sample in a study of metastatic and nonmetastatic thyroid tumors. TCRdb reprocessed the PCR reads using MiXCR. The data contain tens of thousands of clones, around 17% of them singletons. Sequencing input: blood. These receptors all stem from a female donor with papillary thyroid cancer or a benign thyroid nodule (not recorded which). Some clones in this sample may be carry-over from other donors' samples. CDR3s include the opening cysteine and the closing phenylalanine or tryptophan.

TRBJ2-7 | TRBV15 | CATSKTRGTSYEQYF
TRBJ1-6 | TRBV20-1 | CSARAGTYSPLHF
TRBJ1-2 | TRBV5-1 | CASRRDSSPLYGYTF
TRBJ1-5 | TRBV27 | CASSYHGQPQHF
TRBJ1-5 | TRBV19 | CASSIVDNNQPQHF
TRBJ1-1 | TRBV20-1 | CSAPSTGAEALF
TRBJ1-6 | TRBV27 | CASTQWTANSPPHF
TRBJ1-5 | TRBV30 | CAWSPSSYQPQHF
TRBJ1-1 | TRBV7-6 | CASREWDTEAFF
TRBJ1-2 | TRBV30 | CAWRRTINYGYTF
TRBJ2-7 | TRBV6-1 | CASSRGQGRVEQYF
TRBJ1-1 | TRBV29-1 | CSTGGRNTEAFF
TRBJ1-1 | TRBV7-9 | CASSWGGTEAFF
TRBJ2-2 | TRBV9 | CASSEPYGRPNTGELFF
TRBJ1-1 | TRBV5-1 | CASSLVGVNTEAFF
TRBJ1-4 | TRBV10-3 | CAISAGTGVVEKLFF
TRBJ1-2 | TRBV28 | CASHSPRADYGYTF
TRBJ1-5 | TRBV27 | CASSYGGVGQPQHF
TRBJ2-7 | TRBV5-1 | CASSLGGQRYEQYF
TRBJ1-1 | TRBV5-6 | CASSLTENTEAFF
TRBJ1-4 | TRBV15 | CATSREQGRPNEKLFF
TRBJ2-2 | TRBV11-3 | CASSAYRAGELFF
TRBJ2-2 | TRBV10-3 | CAISPRDSYTGELFF
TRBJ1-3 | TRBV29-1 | CSVQGSSGNTIYF
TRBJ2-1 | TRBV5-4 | CASSTTNRDHEQFF
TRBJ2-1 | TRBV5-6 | CANSLCGSSYNEQFF
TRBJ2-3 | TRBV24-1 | CATSDPPGQGTDTQYF
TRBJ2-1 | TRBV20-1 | CSATPLTGDHNEQFF
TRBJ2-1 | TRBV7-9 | CASRTGTYLSEQFF
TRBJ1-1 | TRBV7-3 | CASSLREGRAEAFF
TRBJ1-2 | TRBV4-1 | CASSHLETGRVESYTF
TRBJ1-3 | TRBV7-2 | CASSLHNTIYF
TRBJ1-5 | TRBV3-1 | CASSQNRGLNQPQHF
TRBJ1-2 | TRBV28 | CASSWDGHGYTF
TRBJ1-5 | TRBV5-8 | CASSTSGLGPQHF
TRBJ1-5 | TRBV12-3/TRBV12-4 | CARILSGGTGQPQHF
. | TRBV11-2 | CASSLMMGGIYEQYF
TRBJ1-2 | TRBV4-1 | CASSQVGYGYTF
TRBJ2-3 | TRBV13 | CASSLVLAGTDTQYF
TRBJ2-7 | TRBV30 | CAWIRSGRKNEQYF
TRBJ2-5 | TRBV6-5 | CASSYSLQRGETQYF
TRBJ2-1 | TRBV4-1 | CASSLRLMTSGEYNEQFF
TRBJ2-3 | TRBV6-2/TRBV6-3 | CASSSGLATDTQYF
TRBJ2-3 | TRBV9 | CASSVEGVLAAVGPLDTQYF
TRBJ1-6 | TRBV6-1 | CASSEARWPGPSYSPLHF
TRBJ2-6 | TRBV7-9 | CASILGLSGSNVLTF
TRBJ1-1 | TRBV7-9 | CASSLAPGLGAEAFF
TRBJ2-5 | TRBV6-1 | CAINDMSGGDTQYF
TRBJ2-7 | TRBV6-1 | CASSELGVAYEQYF
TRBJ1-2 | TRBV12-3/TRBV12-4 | CASSSSNYGYTF
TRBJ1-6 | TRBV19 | CASSIDGISYNSPLHF
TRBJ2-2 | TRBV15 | CATSREWQITGQLFF